The 5 T cell receptor beta chains reported below all come from one sample, sequenced in a study of blood T cell repertoires in COVID-19 (dated by TCRdb to 2018 to 2020). To prepare the library, the immunoSEQ multiplex PCR assay was applied. This immuneACCESS table, as held by TCRdb, lists in-frame sequences with V and J called but not all clones. Of the missing ones, under half trace to an unresolved V gene in checked studies; the others have no known cause. The sample has 66,000 or so clones on record, around 80% of them singletons. The ten largest clones add up to around 10% of the sample. The sequenced sample consisted of peripheral blood. These receptors all come from a human donor in a cohort sampled during active COVID-19.

The rearrangement joins TRBV6-2 or TRBV6-3 to TRBJ2-7; 10 nucleotides match TRBD2. Trimming cost V 2 bases and J 2 bases; bases outside gene matches: 9. Germline CDR1 is MNHEY and CDR2 is SVGEGT. The CDR3 length is 17 residues. CDR3 bases: TGTGCCAGCAGTTACGTCCTACTAGCGGGAAACCCCTACGAGCAGTACTTC. It encodes CASSYVLLAGNPYEQYF.

The V and J genes are TRBV7-3 and TRBJ2-1; 11 positions agree with TRBD2. The CDR3 covers 16 residues. V shed 1 base and J 9 bases; nucleotides not matched to a gene: 8. Germline V gives CDR1 SGHTA, CDR2 FQGTGA. The CDR3 loop is CASSLNNLAGGLEQFF. In DNA, the CDR3 is TGTGCCAGCAGCTTAAATAACCTAGCGGGAGGTCTTGAGCAGTTCTTC.

The chain carries TRBV6-2 or TRBV6-3 and TRBJ2-7; 7 positions match TRBD1. The junction had 10 bases not matched to a gene; V was cut back by 0 bases and J by 5 bases. Germline CDR1 and CDR2: MNHEY and SVGEGT. This CDR3 is 16 amino acids long. The chain's CDR3 is CASSYSTLQGTNEQYF. CDR3 bases: TGTGCCAGCAGTTACTCGACGCTACAGGGGACGAACGAGCAGTACTTC.

The chain employs TRBV9 and TRBJ2-1; D is possibly TRBD2 (5 bases). Germline V lookup: CDR1 SGDLS, CDR2 YYNGEE. Trimming removed 0 bases from V and 9 bases from J, with 7 bases in between. The CDR3 runs 12 residues. This CDR3 reads CASSVGGGEQFF. The CDR3 region has the DNA TGTGCCAGCAGCGTAGGAGGAGGTGAGCAGTTCTTC.

The rearrangement uses TRBV19 and TRBJ1-2, with 7 positions matching TRBD1. Germline CDR1 is LNHDA and CDR2 is SQIVND (reference sequence). The ends lost 5 bases at V and 4 bases at J; junction bases unmatched: 13. CDR3 length: 16 residues. This CDR3 reads CASSPPRGTFSYGYTF. The CDR3 bases are TGTGCCAGTAGTCCACCCAGGGGGACGTTTAGCTATGGCTACACCTTC.